The sequence of this TCR beta chain was determined in a study of CXCR3-negative and CXCR3-positive naive CD8 T cells. Germline CDR1 and CDR2: LGHNT and FRNRAP. The CDR3 consists of 12 residues. The study, taken as a whole, reports: CXCR3-positive naive cells had TRB CDR3s that were more hydrophobic than CXCR3-negative naive cells had. The TRBV-TRBJ usage of naive CXCR3-negative and CXCR3-positive cells was similar, but that of memory cells differed. Memory CD8+ cells showed much lower diversity, while both naive subsets were comparably high.

Via 5' RACE with UMI labels, TRB cDNA libraries were prepared. TCRdb re-called the 5' RACE reads and gives one entry per CDR3 protein, without DNA. The sample includes around 3,900 distinct CDR3 sequences. This clonotype shows up as medium-sized by frequency. The antigen is not known. Source material: naive CXCR3- CD8+ T cells from blood. Subset denoted: CD45RO-CCR7+CD27+CD95- naive CD8+ T cells lacking CXCR3 (TNR3-). J is TRBJ1-2 and V is TRBV12-5. The clonotype was recovered from a human donor in good health. Some clones in this sample may be carry-over from other donors' samples. This CDR3 reads CASGPHDYGYTF.